This T cell receptor beta chain was captured in a study of cytomegalovirus exposure and HLA in healthy donors. In the study overall: Within the Caucasian-associated ancestry cluster were around 81% of the approximately 400 genotyped donors.

In regard to this clone: The antigen is not known.

Study outcomes and limitations: Sequencing likely produced, as an artifact, a cluster of highly shared sequence variants. In a later analysis, at a false discovery rate of 0.05, about 17,000 TCR beta sequences matched HLA alleles. Analyzed later, most CMV-associated TCR beta chains appeared HLA-restricted.

It was with 60 Vbeta and 13 Jbeta primers that the PCR ran. This table comes from immunoSEQ multiplex PCR, and its TCRdb copy is limited to in-frame clones, with some not included. Of some 160,000 clones in the sample, about 80% were seen once. CDR1 is SGHAT, CDR2 FQNNGV, per germline. The V and J ends lost 7 bases and 2 bases, in that order; junction bases with no gene match: 8. The CDR3 loop spans 14 amino acids. The specimen sequenced was PBMCs. The chain joins TRBV11-2 to TRBJ2-7; 7 bases match TRBD1. The clonotype was recovered from a woman younger than 45 in good health and CMV-seronegative. The CDR3 nucleotides are TGTGCCAGCACCCTCCGACAGGGTACCTACGAGCAGTACTTC. Translating it yields CASTLRQGTYEQYF.